The clone carrying this TCR beta chain was found a few times. In the same sample, other DNA sequences code for this CDR3. The source of the sample is a study of shared clonotypes between healthy human individuals. The germline gives CDR1 SEHNR, CDR2 FQNEAQ (reference sequence). CDR3 length equals 13 residues. V lost 1 base, J lost 7 bases, and 8 bases lay in between. Only in-frame clones appear in the TCRdb table, and some are missing; sequencing was by immunoSEQ multiplex PCR. Here the sample spans approximately 2.4 million clones, approximately 95% being singletons. This receptor was obtained from a man between 18 and 35 years old in good health. Material: naive CD4+ T cells sorted from blood. Subset defined: CD45RA+ positively selected. The chain links TRBV7-9 to TRBJ1-5, with D possibly TRBD1 on 6 matching bases. The DNA for the CDR3 is TGTGCCAGCAGCTTAGAAGGGGGGCAGCCCCAGCATTTT. Residues: CASSLEGGQPQHF.